The T cell receptor (beta chain) described here comes from a study of blood T cell repertoires in COVID-19. About the study: Sample material is recorded as cDNA or gDNA derived from T cells, B-cell-depleted T cells, or PBMCs.

The germline V gene has CDR1 SNHLY and CDR2 FYNNEI. There are 13 residues in the CDR3. The V end was cut by 6 bases, the J end by 4 bases, with 10 bases between. Original methodology: Amplified reference gene primers provided the basis for estimating nucleated cell counts. Using immunoSEQ multiplex PCR, the repertoire was profiled, and TCRdb retains in-frame clones only, with some absent. D and trimming come from the DNA, and the V and J calls and clone size come from that table. The data contain 200,000 to 300,000 clones, approximately 88% of them singletons. The clonotype was recovered from a human donor in a cohort sampled during active COVID-19. Sequencing was done on a sample of peripheral blood. This sequence joins TRBV2 and TRBJ1-3, with a possible D match to TRBD1 (5 bases). In DNA form, the CDR3 reads TGTGCCAGCAGGGAGGGGTCAGGAAACACCATATATTTT. It codes for CASREGSGNTIYF.